This TCR beta chain was profiled in a study of control samples from healthy donors and cancer patients. The table came from immunoSEQ multiplex PCR; TCRdb's copy has only in-frame clones and leaves some out. The sample lists 150,000 or so clones, 80% to 95% occurring once. The sample taken for sequencing was blood. This clonotype was obtained from a man aged 18 to 29 in good health.

CDR3 loop: CASSMGTGYEQYF. CDR3 nucleotides: TGCGCCAGCAGCATGGGGACAGGCTACGAGCAGTACTTC. This chain links TRBV5-1 with TRBJ2-7, with 8 bases matching TRBD1. Germline CDR1 and CDR2: SGHRS and YFSETQ. The CDR3 has 13 residues. The V gene end was trimmed by 4 bases and the J gene end by 3 bases; junction bases not matched to a gene: 3. The whole variable domain, filled in from reference TRBV5-1 and TRBJ2-7, reads KAGVTQTPRYLIKTRGQQVTLSCSPISGHRSVSWYQQTPGQGLQFLFEYFSETQRNKGNFPGRFSGRQFSNSRSEMNVSTLELGDSALYLCASSMGTGYEQYFGPGTRLTVT.